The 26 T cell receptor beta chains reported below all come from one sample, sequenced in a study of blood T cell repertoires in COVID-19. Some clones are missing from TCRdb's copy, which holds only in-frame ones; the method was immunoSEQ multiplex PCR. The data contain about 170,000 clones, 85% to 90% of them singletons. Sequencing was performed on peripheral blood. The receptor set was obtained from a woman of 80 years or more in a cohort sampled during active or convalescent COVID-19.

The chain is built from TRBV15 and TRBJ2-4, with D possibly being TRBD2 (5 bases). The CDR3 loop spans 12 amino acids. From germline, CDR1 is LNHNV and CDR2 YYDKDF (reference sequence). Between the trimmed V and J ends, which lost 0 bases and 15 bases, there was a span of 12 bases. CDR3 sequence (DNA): TGTGCCACCAGCAGAGACCGGGCCGAGGGGTACTTC. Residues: CATSRDRAEGYF.

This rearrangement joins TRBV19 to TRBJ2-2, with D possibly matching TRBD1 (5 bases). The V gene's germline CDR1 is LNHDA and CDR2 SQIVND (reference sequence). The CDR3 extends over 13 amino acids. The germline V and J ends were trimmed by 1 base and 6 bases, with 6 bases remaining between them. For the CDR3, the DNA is TGTGCCAGTAGTATAGGACAGCCCGGGGAGCTGTTTTTT. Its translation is CASSIGQPGELFF.

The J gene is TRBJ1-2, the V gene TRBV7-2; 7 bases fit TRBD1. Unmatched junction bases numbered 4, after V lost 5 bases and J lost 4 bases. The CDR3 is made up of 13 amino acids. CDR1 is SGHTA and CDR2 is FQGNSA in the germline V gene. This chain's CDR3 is CASSKDRSYGYTF. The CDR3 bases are TGTGCCAGCAGCAAGGACAGGAGCTATGGCTACACCTTC.

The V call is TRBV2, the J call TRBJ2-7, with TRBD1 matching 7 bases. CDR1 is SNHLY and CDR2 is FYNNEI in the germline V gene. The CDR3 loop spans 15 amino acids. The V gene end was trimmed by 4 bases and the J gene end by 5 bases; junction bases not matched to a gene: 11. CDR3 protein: CASSVHRGDLNEQYV. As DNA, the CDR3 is TGTGCCAGCAGTGTGCACAGGGGAGACCTAAACGAGCAGTACGTC.

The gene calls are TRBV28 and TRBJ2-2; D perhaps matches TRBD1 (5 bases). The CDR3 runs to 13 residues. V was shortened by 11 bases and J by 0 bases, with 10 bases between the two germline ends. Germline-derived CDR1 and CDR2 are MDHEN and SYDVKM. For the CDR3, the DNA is TGTGCCGGCAAGGGGTCGAACACCGGGGAGCTGTTTTTT. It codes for CAGKGSNTGELFF.

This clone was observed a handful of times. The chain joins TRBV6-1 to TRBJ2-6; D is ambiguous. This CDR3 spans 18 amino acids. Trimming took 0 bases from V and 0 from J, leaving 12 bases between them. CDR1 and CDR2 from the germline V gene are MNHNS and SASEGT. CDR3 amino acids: CASSEAREASSGANVLTF. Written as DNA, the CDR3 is TGTGCCAGCAGTGAAGCGCGAGAGGCGAGCTCTGGGGCCAACGTCCTGACTTTC.

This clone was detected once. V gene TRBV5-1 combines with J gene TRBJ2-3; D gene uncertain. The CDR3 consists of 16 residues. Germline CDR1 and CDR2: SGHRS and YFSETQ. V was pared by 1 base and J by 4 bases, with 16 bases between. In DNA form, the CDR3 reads TGCGCCAGCAGCTTGTTAGCAACCCCCGTCGCAGATACGCAGTATTTT. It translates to CASSLLATPVADTQYF.

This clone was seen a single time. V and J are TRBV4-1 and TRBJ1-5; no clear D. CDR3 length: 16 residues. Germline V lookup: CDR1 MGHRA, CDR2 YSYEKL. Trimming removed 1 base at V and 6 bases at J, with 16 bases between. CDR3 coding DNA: TGCGCCAGCAGCCAAGGAGGAGGGCGTTTATCTCAGCCCCAGCATTTT. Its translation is CASSQGGGRLSQPQHF.

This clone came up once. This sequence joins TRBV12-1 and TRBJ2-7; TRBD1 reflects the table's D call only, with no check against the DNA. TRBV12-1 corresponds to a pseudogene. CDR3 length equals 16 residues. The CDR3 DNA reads TGTGCCAGCAGCTTTGCGATCGGCAGGGCCCCATACGAGCAGTACGTC. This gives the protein CASSFAIGRAPYEQYV.

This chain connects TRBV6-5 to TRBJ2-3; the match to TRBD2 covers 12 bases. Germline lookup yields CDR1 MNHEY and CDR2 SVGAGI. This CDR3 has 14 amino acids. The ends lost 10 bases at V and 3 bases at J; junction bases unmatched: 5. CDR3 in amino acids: CANSGTSGTDTQYF. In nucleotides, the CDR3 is TGTGCCAATTCTGGGACTAGCGGGACAGATACGCAGTATTTT.

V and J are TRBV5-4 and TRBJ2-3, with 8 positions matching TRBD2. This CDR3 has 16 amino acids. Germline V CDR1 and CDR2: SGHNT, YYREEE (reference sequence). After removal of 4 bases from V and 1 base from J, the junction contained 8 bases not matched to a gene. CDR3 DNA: TGTGCCAGCAGCGCCGGGGGGGCGAGGGGCACAGATACGCAGTATTTT. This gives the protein CASSAGGARGTDTQYF.

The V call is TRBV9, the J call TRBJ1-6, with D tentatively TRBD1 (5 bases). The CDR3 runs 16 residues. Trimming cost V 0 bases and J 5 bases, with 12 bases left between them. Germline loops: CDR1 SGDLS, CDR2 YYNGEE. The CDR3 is CASSVGAGFNNSPLHF. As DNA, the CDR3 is TGTGCCAGCAGCGTAGGAGCAGGGTTTAATAATTCACCCCTCCACTTT.

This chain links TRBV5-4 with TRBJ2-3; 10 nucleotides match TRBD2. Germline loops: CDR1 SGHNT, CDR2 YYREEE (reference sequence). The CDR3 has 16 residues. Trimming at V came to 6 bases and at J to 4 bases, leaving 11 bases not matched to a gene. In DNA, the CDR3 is TGTGCCAGCAACGTTAAACTAGCGGGGAGGGCAGATACGCAGTATTTT. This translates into CASNVKLAGRADTQYF.

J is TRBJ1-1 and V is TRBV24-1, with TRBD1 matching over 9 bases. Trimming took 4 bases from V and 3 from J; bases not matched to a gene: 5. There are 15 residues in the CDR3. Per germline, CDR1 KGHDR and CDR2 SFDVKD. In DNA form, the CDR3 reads TGTGCCACCAGTGACTCACAGGGGGCGGACACTGAAGCTTTCTTT. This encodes CATSDSQGADTEAFF.

The CDR3 protein is CASSNNRVLAKNIQYF. CDR3 bases: TGTGCCAGCAGCAACAACAGGGTCCTAGCCAAAAACATTCAGTACTTC. The rearrangement links TRBV7-8 to TRBJ2-4, with D tentatively TRBD1 (6 bases). Trimming cost V 5 bases and J 0 bases, with 14 bases left between them. Germline V gives CDR1 SGHVS, CDR2 FQNEAQ. The CDR3 sequence is 16 residues long.

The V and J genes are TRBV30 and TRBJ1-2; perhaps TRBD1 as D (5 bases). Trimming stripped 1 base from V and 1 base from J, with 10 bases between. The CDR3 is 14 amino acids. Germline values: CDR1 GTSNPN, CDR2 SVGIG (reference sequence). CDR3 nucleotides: TGTGCCTGGAGTGAGCCAGGGTTTAACTATGGCTACACCTTC. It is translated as CAWSEPGFNYGYTF. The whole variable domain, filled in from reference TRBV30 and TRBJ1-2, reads SQTIHQWPATLVQPVGSPLSLECTVEGTSNPNLYWYRQAAGRGLQLLFYSVGIGQISSEVPQNLSASRPQDRQFILSSKKLLLSDSGFYLCAWSEPGFNYGYTFGSGTRLTVV.

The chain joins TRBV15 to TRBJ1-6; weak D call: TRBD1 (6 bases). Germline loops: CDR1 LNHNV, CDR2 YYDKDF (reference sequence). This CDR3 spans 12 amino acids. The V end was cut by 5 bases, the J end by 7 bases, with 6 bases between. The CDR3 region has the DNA TGTGCCACCAGCGGACAGAATTCACCCCTCCACTTT. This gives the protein CATSGQNSPLHF.

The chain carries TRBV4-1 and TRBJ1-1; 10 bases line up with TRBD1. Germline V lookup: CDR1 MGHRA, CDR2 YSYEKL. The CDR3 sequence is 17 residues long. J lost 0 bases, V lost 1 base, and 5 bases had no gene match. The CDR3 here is CASSQAPGTGVNTEAFF. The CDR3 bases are TGCGCCAGCAGCCAAGCGCCAGGGACAGGGGTGAACACTGAAGCTTTCTTT.

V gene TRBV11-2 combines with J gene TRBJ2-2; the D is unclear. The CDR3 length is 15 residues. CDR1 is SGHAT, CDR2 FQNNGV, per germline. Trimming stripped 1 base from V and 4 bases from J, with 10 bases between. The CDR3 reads CASSLVQPLTGELFF. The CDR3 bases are TGTGCCAGCAGCTTAGTCCAACCACTCACCGGGGAGCTGTTTTTT. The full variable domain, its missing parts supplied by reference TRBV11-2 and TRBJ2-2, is EAGVAQSPRYKIIEKRQSVAFWCNPISGHATLYWYQQILGQGPKLLIQFQNNGVVDDSQLPKDRFSAERLKGVDSTLKIQPAKLEDSAVYLCASSLVQPLTGELFFGEGSRLTVL.

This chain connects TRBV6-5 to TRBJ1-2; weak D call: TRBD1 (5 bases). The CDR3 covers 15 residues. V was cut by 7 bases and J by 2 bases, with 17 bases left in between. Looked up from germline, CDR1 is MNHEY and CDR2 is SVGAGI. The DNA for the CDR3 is TGTGCCAGCACGCCCAGGGCGGCGAAGAACTATGGCTACACCTTC. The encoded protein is CASTPRAAKNYGYTF.

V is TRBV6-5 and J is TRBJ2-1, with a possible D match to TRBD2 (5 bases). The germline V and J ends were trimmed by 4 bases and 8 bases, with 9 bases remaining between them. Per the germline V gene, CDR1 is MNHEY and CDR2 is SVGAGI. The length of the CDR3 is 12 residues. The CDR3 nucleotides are TGTGCCAGCAGTTTATCGAGGGATGAGCAGTTCTTC. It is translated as CASSLSRDEQFF.

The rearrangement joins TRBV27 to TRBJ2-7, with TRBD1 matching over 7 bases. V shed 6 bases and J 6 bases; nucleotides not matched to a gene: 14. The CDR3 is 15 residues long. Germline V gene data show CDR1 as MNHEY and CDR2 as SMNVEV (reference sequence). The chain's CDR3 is CASSLHRDSPTEQYF. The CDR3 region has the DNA TGTGCCAGCAGCCTTCACCGGGACAGTCCCACCGAGCAGTACTTC.

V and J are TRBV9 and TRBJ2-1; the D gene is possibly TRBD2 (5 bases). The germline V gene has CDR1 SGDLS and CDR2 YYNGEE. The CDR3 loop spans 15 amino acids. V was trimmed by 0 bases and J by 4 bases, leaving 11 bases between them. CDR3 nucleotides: TGTGCCAGCAGCGTAGCTTCGGGAATGTACAATGAGCAGTTCTTC. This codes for CASSVASGMYNEQFF.

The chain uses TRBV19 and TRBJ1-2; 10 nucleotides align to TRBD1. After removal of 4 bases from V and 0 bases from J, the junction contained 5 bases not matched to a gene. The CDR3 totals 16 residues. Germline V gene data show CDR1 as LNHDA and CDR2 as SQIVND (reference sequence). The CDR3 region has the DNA TGTGCCAGTAGTACCTCCGGGACAGGGGCTAACTATGGCTACACCTTC. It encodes CASSTSGTGANYGYTF. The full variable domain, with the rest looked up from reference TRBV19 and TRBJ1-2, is DGGITQSPKYLFRKEGQNVTLSCEQNLNHDAMYWYRQDPGQGLRLIYYSQIVNDFQKGDIAEGYSVSREKKESFPLTVTSAQKNPTAFYLCASSTSGTGANYGYTFGSGTRLTVV.

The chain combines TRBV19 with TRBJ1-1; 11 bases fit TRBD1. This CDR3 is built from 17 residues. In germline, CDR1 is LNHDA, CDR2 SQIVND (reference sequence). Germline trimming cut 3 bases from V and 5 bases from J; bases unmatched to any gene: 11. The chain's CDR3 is CASSMQGTGGLVTEAFF. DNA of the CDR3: TGTGCCAGTAGTATGCAGGGGACAGGGGGGTTGGTTACTGAAGCTTTCTTT.

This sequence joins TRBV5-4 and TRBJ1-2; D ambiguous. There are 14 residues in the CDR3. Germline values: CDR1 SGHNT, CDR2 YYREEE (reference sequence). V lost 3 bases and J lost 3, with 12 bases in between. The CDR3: CASSSVPGDYGYTF. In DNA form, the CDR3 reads TGTGCCAGCAGCTCCGTCCCGGGAGACTATGGCTACACCTTC.